The 20 T cell receptor beta chains given below trace back to one sample, sequenced in a study of CD8 T cells in ankylosing spondylitis. Study observations and caveats: Ankylosing spondylitis blood seemed to carry a telltale TCR beta motif made of eight highly homologous variants.

For these TCRs, the target antigens are not known. MiXCR was run by TCRdb on the 5' RACE reads, yielding one entry per CDR3 protein. The repertoire consists of about 540,000 distinct CDR3 sequences, with roughly 12% occurring once and the leading ten covering nearly 7%. Sequenced sample: blood, either unsorted or a sorted T cell fraction (not recorded which). The receptors here all came from a male donor with ankylosing spondylitis.

This clonotype came up many times. The chain has TRBV12-3 or TRBV12-4 and TRBJ2-1, with 11 bases matching TRBD2. V lost 6 bases to trimming and J lost 5 bases; unmatched junction nucleotides: 6. This CDR3 has 15 residues. The CDR3 loop is CASSSGTSGHNEQFF. CDR3 in DNA: TGTGCCAGCAGCTCCGGGACTAGCGGACACAATGAGCAGTTCTTC.

Only a few counts were recorded for this clonotype. The chain joins TRBV3-1 to TRBJ2-5; 10 bases are a match to TRBD2. Unmatched junction bases numbered 7, after V lost 1 base and J lost 5 bases. Germline CDR1 is LGHDT and CDR2 is YNNKEL (reference sequence). The length of the CDR3 is 16 residues. The DNA for the CDR3 is TGTGCCAGCAGCCAAGGGCTAGCGGGAGATGTGGAGACCCAGTACTTC. It is translated as CASSQGLAGDVETQYF.

This chain links TRBV7-7 with TRBJ1-4; D is perhaps TRBD1 (5 bases). The V gene's germline CDR1 is SSHAT and CDR2 FNYEAQ (reference sequence). The CDR3 runs to 16 residues. The ends were cut back, 4 bases at V and 8 bases at J, with 20 bases in the middle. The CDR3 region is CASSYGAIFAREKLFF. The DNA for the CDR3 is TGTGCCAGCAGCTATGGGGCAATCTTCGCCCGCGAAAAACTGTTTTTT. Supplemented by reference TRBV7-7 and TRBJ1-4, the full variable domain reads GAGVSQSPRYKVTKRGQDVTLRCDPISSHATLYWYQQALGQGPEFLTYFNYEAQPDKSGLPSDRFSAERPEGSISTLTIQRTEQRDSAMYRCASSYGAIFAREKLFFGSGTQLSVL.

This clonotype was picked up many times. J is TRBJ1-1 and V is TRBV12-3 or TRBV12-4; D perhaps matches TRBD1 (5 bases). This CDR3 comprises 14 residues. Between the trimmed V and J ends, which lost 5 bases and 3 bases, there was a span of 13 bases. In DNA, the CDR3 is TGTGCCAGCAGTCGCCGGGACGTTTACACTGAAGCTTTCTTT. Encoded protein: CASSRRDVYTEAFF.

The gene calls are TRBV20-1 and TRBJ2-3; D remains unclear. There are 14 residues in the CDR3. From germline, CDR1 is DFQATT and CDR2 SNEGSKA (reference sequence). With 6 bases removed from V and 0 bases from J, the gap between germline ends came to 13 bases. The CDR3 coding sequence is TGCAGTGCCAATGGGCGGTCTAGCACAGATACGCAGTATTTT. Its translation: CSANGRSSTDTQYF.

The rearrangement uses TRBV7-8 and TRBJ2-3; TRBD1 is a possible D gene (5 bases). The CDR3 has 17 amino acids. Germline CDR1 SGHVS, CDR2 FQNEAQ. V lost 1 base and J 0 bases, leaving 14 bases between the germline ends. The CDR3 protein is CASSLGGRSYSTDTQYF. The CDR3 DNA reads as TGTGCCAGCAGCTTAGGGGGCAGATCCTATAGCACAGATACGCAGTATTTT. Full variable domain (missing parts from reference TRBV7-8 and TRBJ2-3): GAGVSQSPRYKVAKRGQDVALRCDPISGHVSLFWYQQALGQGPEFLTYFQNEAQLDKSGLPSDRFFAERPEGSVSTLKIQRTQQEDSAVYLCASSLGGRSYSTDTQYFGPGTRLTVL.

The chain joins TRBV25-1 to TRBJ2-2, with D tentatively TRBD2 (5 bases). V was trimmed by 1 base and J by 5 bases, leaving 14 bases between them. In germline, CDR1 is MGHDK, CDR2 SYGVNS. The CDR3 extends over 16 amino acids. DNA of the CDR3: TGTGCCAGCAGTGAATCTTGGGGAGTAGGGACCGGGGAGCTGTTTTTT. Translation gives CASSESWGVGTGELFF.

CDR3 loop: CASRPGVYLLDTQYF. The CDR3 region has the DNA TGTGCCAGCCGCCCTGGGGTTTATTTGTTGGATACGCAGTATTTT. This sequence joins TRBV4-2 and TRBJ2-3; D is uncertain. Trimming stripped 8 bases from V and 6 bases from J, with 21 bases between. In germline, CDR1 is LGHNA, CDR2 YNFKEQ. The CDR3 is 15 residues long.

The rearrangement uses TRBV5-1 and TRBJ1-5, with D possibly matching TRBD1 (5 bases). The germline V and J ends were trimmed by 4 bases and 5 bases, with 16 bases remaining between them. The CDR3 length is 15 residues. In germline, CDR1 is SGHRS, CDR2 YFSETQ. The CDR3 protein is CASSPGPRGDQPQHF. In DNA, the CDR3 is TGCGCCAGCAGCCCGGGACCTAGGGGCGATCAGCCCCAGCATTTT.

This clonotype occurred a few times. The chain uses TRBV30 and TRBJ2-6; no reliable D call. In germline, CDR1 is GTSNPN, CDR2 SVGIG (reference sequence). V lost 0 bases to trimming and J lost 3 bases, with 3 bases between them. The CDR3 consists of 13 residues. This CDR3 is CAWSVGGANVLTF. The CDR3 DNA sequence: TGTGCCTGGAGTGTCGGTGGGGCCAACGTCCTGACTTTC.

This clonotype was detected only a few times. This chain connects TRBV7-2 to TRBJ2-7; no definite D call. V dropped 1 base and J dropped 6 bases, with 13 bases sitting between them. Germline V CDR1 and CDR2: SGHTA, FQGNSA. The CDR3 is made up of 14 amino acids. CDR3 bases: TGTGCCAGCAGCTTAGGGGGAAGCCTTAGCGAGCAGTACTTC. Its translation is CASSLGGSLSEQYF. The whole variable domain, filled in from reference TRBV7-2 and TRBJ2-7, reads GAGVSQSPSNKVTEKGKDVELRCDPISGHTALYWYRQSLGQGLEFLIYFQGNSAPDKSGLPSDRFSAERTGGSVSTLTIQRTQQEDSAVYLCASSLGGSLSEQYFGPGTRLTVT.

The rearrangement links TRBV6-1 to TRBJ2-7; possibly TRBD2 for D (6 bases). CDR1 is MNHNS, CDR2 SASEGT, per germline. CDR3 length: 14 residues. Trimming shortened V by 8 bases and J by 3 bases, and 17 bases separated the two germline ends. The CDR3 nucleotides are TGTGCCAGCCGGGACTCATCGGCGGACTACGAGCAGTACTTC. Translation: CASRDSSADYEQYF.

Written as DNA, the CDR3 is TGTGCCAGCAGCGTAGCCCGGGGGACCTATGGCTACACCTTC. It specifies CASSVARGTYGYTF. The chain combines TRBV9 with TRBJ1-2; D might be TRBD1 (5 bases). The V and J ends lost 0 bases and 4 bases respectively, with 10 bases between them. CDR1 SGDLS and CDR2 YYNGEE come from the germline V gene. The CDR3 spans 14 residues.

This clonotype has ten or more counts. The junction departs from the called germline gene at one end, perhaps through a read error. The V and J genes are TRBV5-1 and TRBJ1-2, with D perhaps matching TRBD1 (5 bases). CDR1 is SGHRS and CDR2 is YFSETQ in the germline V gene. The CDR3 has 13 residues. CDR3 protein: CASSLAGTYGYTF. The CDR3, as DNA: TGTGCCAGCAGCTTAGCGGGGACCTATGGCTACACCTTC.

This clonotype appeared many times. The J gene is TRBJ2-2, the V gene TRBV11-2; D unclear. V lost 4 bases and J 5 bases, leaving 17 bases between the germline ends. CDR3 length: 16 amino acids. CDR1 is SGHAT and CDR2 is FQNNGV in the germline V gene. As DNA, the CDR3 is TGTGCCAGCAGCTCCCACCCCAGTCTTGTAACCGGGGAGCTGTTTTTT. Amino acids: CASSSHPSLVTGELFF.

This clonotype was observed a handful of times. The chain combines TRBV29-1 with TRBJ2-1, with TRBD1 matching over 7 bases. This CDR3 has 13 residues. After removal of 3 bases from V and 9 bases from J, the junction contained 8 bases not matched to a gene. Germline assignment: CDR1 SQVTM and CDR2 ANQGSEA. This chain's CDR3 is CSVDWTGVAEQFF. In DNA form, the CDR3 reads TGCAGCGTTGACTGGACAGGCGTTGCTGAGCAGTTCTTC.

This chain joins TRBV11-1 and TRBJ1-4; 9 bases are shared with TRBD1. Trimming cost V 4 bases and J 3 bases; bases outside gene matches: 12. Germline V CDR1 and CDR2: SGHAT, FQDESV (reference sequence). This CDR3 comprises 18 residues. CDR3 nucleotides: TGTGCCAGCAGCTACGCCGGGACAGGGATCGGGGCTAATGAAAAACTGTTTTTT. As protein: CASSYAGTGIGANEKLFF.

This chain connects TRBV12-3 or TRBV12-4 to TRBJ2-1; no clear D. The CDR3 length is 14 residues. Trimming pared 3 bases from V and 0 bases from J, leaving 6 bases between. The DNA of the CDR3 is TGTGCCAGCAGTTTGTTGATCTCCTACAATGAGCAGTTCTTC. It translates to CASSLLISYNEQFF.

This clonotype was observed a handful of times. The rearrangement links TRBV7-2 to TRBJ2-1, with D unclear. Trimming pared 1 base from V and 0 bases from J, leaving 13 bases between. This CDR3 spans 17 amino acids. Germline-derived CDR1 and CDR2 are SGHTA and FQGNSA. The CDR3 here is CASSLVGGYGSYNEQFF. The CDR3 coding sequence is TGTGCCAGCAGCTTAGTCGGCGGATATGGCTCCTACAATGAGCAGTTCTTC.

This clonotype was detected ten times or more. The chain couples TRBV5-1 to TRBJ1-2; D is possibly TRBD1 (6 bases). The germline V and J ends were trimmed by 4 bases and 4 bases, with 20 bases remaining between them. CDR1 and CDR2 from the germline V gene are SGHRS and YFSETQ. The CDR3 has 16 amino acids. CDR3 sequence reads: CASSLPAGGGGYGYTF. The CDR3 nucleotides are TGCGCCAGCAGCCTACCGGCGGGGGGCGGTGGCTATGGCTACACCTTC.